Sequencing of this T cell receptor beta chain was carried out in a study of radiotherapy plus CTLA-4 blockade in lung cancer. Study-wide background: Among enrolled patients, less than 20% responded and roughly 28% achieved disease control.

Trimming took 3 bases from V and 4 from J, leaving 12 bases between them. There are 14 residues in the CDR3. Germline V gives CDR1 ENHRY, CDR2 SYGVKD. Study-wide results and limits: Response, reportedly, was best predicted by interferon-beta along with early blood T cell clone dynamics.

The data were produced by immunoSEQ multiplex PCR, yet TCRdb's version contains in-frame clones alone and is incomplete. The table shows some 62,000 clones, with around 77% occurring only once. For this clone: Antigen unknown.

Alongside CTLA-4 blockade with ipilimumab, patients with chemo-refractory metastatic non-small-cell lung cancer received focal radiation. The chain combines TRBV10-3 with TRBJ1-2; D ambiguous. The specimen was peripheral blood, collected from a patient treated with radiotherapy plus ipilimumab. This TCR was sampled from a human donor with non-small cell lung cancer who had a complete response to radiotherapy plus ipilimumab. For the CDR3, the DNA is TGTGCCATCAGTGATGGTCTTCGGGCCTATGGCTACACCTTC. Its translation is CAISDGLRAYGYTF.